Here is one T cell receptor (beta chain) with its context. The assay was immunoSEQ multiplex PCR, and TCRdb's table has in-frame clones only and misses some. Of more than 95,000 clones in the sample, 92% were seen once. The trim removed 4 bases at V and 5 bases at J, leaving 9 bases unmatched. This CDR3 is 15 amino acids long. The germline CDR1 and CDR2 sequences are GTSNPN and SVGIG (reference sequence). This sample was taken from a study of T cell changes during pregnancy in multiple sclerosis. This sequence originates from a female donor with multiple sclerosis, enrolled in a pregnancy study. Specimen: peripheral blood, collected after pregnancy. The chain joins TRBV30 to TRBJ2-5; 11 nucleotides line up with TRBD2. The CDR3 bases are TGTGCCTGGACCGTAGCGGGAGGGCCGCGGGAGACCCAGTACTTC. Protein product: CAWTVAGGPRETQYF.